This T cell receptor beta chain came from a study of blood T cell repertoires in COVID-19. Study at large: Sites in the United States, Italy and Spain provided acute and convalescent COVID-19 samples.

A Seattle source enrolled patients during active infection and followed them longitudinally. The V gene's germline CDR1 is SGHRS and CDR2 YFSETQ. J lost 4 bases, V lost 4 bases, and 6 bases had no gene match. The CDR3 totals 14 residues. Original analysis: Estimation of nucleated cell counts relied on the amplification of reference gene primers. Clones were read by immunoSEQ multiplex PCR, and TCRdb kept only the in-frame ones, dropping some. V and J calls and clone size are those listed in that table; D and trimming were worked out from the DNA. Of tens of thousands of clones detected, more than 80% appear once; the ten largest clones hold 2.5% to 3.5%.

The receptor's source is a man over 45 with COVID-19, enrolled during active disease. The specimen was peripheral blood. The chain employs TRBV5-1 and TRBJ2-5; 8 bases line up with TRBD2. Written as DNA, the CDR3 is TGCGCCAGCAGCCCCGGACTAGCTGGAGAGACCCAGTACTTC. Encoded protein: CASSPGLAGETQYF.